This T cell receptor (beta chain) emerged from a study of cytomegalovirus exposure and HLA in healthy donors (dated by TCRdb to about 2017). In the study overall: An earlier analysis of fewer than 750 of the donors reported 276 Gb of sequence data and some 110 million unique TCR beta sequences obtained from some 200 million T cells. Donor age, sex, ethnicity and CMV serostatus were collected together with the repertoire data. A later genetic analysis used genome-wide SNP genotypes for about 65% of the roughly 670 donors, treating that subset as a discovery cohort. The study was designed to test whether signatures of past pathogen exposure could be identified by cataloging public T cell receptors. A separate validation cohort of more than 100 different subjects was used in addition to the approximately 700-subject first cohort. Every discovery cohort repertoire had been produced on one sequencing platform. Roughly five DR-DQ haplotypes were handled as single units for association and clustering because linkage in the cohort was strong. To predict cytomegalovirus infection status, the study brought together high-throughput TCR immunosequencing, statistical association of individual TCRs with disease status, and machine learning. Among the roughly 400 genotyped donors, 81% belonged to the genetic ancestry cluster associated with self-reported Caucasian donors. Rather than drawing on any new phenotypic data, the later analysis identified candidate immune exposures from TCR beta sequences and the way those sequences occurred across donors. Among 300 to 500 genotyped donors of the cohort, an average of approximately 240,000 unique TCR beta nucleotide sequences was sequenced per donor, of which 15% to 20% were non-productive. Both class I and class II loci were covered by HLA typing, at four-digit resolution. The number of donors typed differed by locus, with 629-630 for A, B, C, DRB1 and DQB1, more than 500 for DQA1, under 610 for DPA1, and approximately 470 for DPB1. Roughly 300 gigabases of sequencing data and roughly 90 million unique TCR sequences were included in an early release covering around 650 HLA-typed donors. In a later analysis, previously published TCR beta repertoires from about 670 donors were re-analyzed and high-resolution HLA genotyping was added so that TCR occurrence patterns could be studied. In an earlier analysis of over 550 of the donors, high-throughput TCR beta sequencing was used to judge whether each TCR beta V gene segment behaved as functional or pseudogenic. The study used immunosequencing to profile the T cell repertoires of about 670 subjects and linked those repertoires to cytomegalovirus serostatus.

In total, just over 650 healthy bone marrow donors made up the cohort. At the time of sampling, all cohort members were nominally healthy, though unrecorded immune exposures were likely present. The donor tested CMV seronegative, placing the donor among the 350 to 400 seronegative members of the cohort. A peripheral blood sample was collected from each donor, and TCR beta sequencing was performed on peripheral blood mononuclear cells. The Qiagen DNeasy Blood Extraction Kit was used to extract genomic DNA from the blood cell samples. Comments on this clone: The specificity of this receptor is unknown. The sample holds no much larger clone one base away, and base qualities are not on file.

The paper's findings and limits, for the study overall: Seventeen rarely observed V segments, including chromosome 9 orphons, were excluded from the earlier analysis of about 600 of the donors because counts were too low. According to a later analysis, most CMV-associated TCR beta chains appeared to be HLA-restricted, and the HLA associations seemed to be driven largely by CMV exposure. Roughly uniform sequencing depth across donors was assumed in presence/absence analyses, although this assumption may not hold. This cohort had only TCR beta chains sequenced, and the lack of alpha or paired-chain data limited which features could be detected. At a false discovery rate of 0.05, a later analysis linked approximately 18,000 TCR beta sequences to specific HLA alleles. When HLA alleles, especially DR and DQ, strongly co-occurred, TCR associations were difficult to assign to individual alleles. While some public TCRs were present in many individuals, most TCR sequences turned up only very rarely across donors. It was suggested by the authors that the approach could potentially be generalized to other disease states and immunological phenotypes. HLA typing was unavailable for some donors at each locus, so association tests used only the typed subset. A further reported finding was that TCR beta sequences accurately predicted the HLA-A and HLA-B alleles for most subjects in the first cohort. The only immune exposure information available for the cohort was CMV serostatus. A later genetic analysis associated a missense DCLRE1C variant with V-gene and J-gene trimming of TCR beta chains, and an independent cohort replicated the association. According to a later genetic analysis, donors in an Asian-associated ancestry cluster had fewer N-insertions in productive TCRs than the approximately 610-donor mean. In a later analysis, the rate of TCR association differed among HLA loci, with DRB1 alleles having the most associated TCRs and HLA-C alleles having the fewest. A group of highly shared sequence variants was considered likely to be a technical artifact of the sequencing pipeline. Several of the top co-occurrence clusters appeared to be linked to parvovirus B19, influenza, CMV and Epstein-Barr virus, according to a later analysis. Some IMGT-functional V segments, including TRBV6-2 and TRBV6-3, could not be distinguished by the 87-base-pair reads and were therefore excluded. In vitro tests confirmed that a few of the cytomegalovirus-associated TCR beta chains recognize cytomegalovirus antigens. In an earlier analysis of fewer than 750 of the donors, most TCR beta V segments were observed in productive rearrangements about 87% or about 30% of the time, broadly matching IMGT annotations. Cytomegalovirus status was reported to be diagnosed by the classifier with high specificity and sensitivity in both the original and validation cohorts. Linkage disequilibrium might explain the correlated functional status among segregating V segments, but an unknown experimental factor could not be excluded. A later analysis found that HLA-associated TCR beta chains were more clonally expanded and had lower generation probabilities than equally common non-associated chains. In the study, some 160 TCR beta chains were listed as associated with cytomegalovirus.

Deletion took 3 bases off V and 2 bases off J, with a span of 8 bases between the germline ends. The CDR3 numbers 14 residues from cysteine through phenylalanine. The sequence is cut down to CDR3 DNA, 42 bases in frame from base 1. The germline V gene (reference sequence) provides CDR1 MNHEY and CDR2 SMNVEV. Preparation of the library involved the immunoSEQ multiplex PCR assay. A mixture of 60 forward primers for TCR Vbeta segments and 13 reverse primers for TCR Jbeta segments was used in the multiplex PCR. Amplification of the CDR3 region of rearranged TCR beta genes was performed with a multiplex PCR assay on genomic DNA. Amplified TCR beta libraries were sequenced as 87-base-pair reads on the Illumina HiSeq System. Per the source publication's procedure: In a later analysis, roughly 80 million unique TCR beta chains were counted across the approximately 620 repertoires, and roughly 11 million of these chains were shared by at least two donors. A nearest-neighbor algorithm error-corrected the raw reads and collapsed the reads into unique sequences, merging closely related sequences to remove PCR and sequencing errors. Alignment of CDR3 sequences to IMGT reference sequences was used to assign V, D and J gene segments. For a sequence to be retained, at least a six-nucleotide match to both a V gene segment and a J gene segment was required. Rearrangements were classified as productive when the CDR3 lacked stop codons and remained in frame with V and J, and all other rearrangements were classified as non-productive. CDR3 was defined by IMGT convention, running from the second conserved V-encoded cysteine to the conserved J-encoded phenylalanine. In an earlier analysis of approximately 590 of the donors, sequences lacking an unambiguous match to a single V gene segment were excluded. An earlier analysis of 587 of the donors called V segments functional above 56.7% productive rearrangements and segregating when the between-donor standard deviation exceeded 5%. A statistical classification framework was built to diagnose cytomegalovirus status from the catalog of TCR beta chain sequences. V and J gene assignment, in a later analysis, came from comparing TCR nucleotide sequences with IMGT/GENE-DB human TR gene sequences. The TCRdist pipeline was used in a later analysis to assign CDR3 sequences and most-parsimonious VDJ recombination scenarios. In a later analysis, each TCR beta chain was defined by its CDR3 amino acid sequence together with its V-gene family, and reads without a unique V-gene family were excluded. As a way to deal with suspected cross-contamination and a sequencing artifact, a later analysis dropped 450 to 600 nucleotide sequences that were highly shared and had low generation probability. A later analysis calculated a clonal expansion index for each public chain from normalized within-repertoire ranks of inferred template counts. In a later analysis, generation probabilities were computed using a VDJ recombination model fitted to out-of-frame rearrangements, and the results were checked against IGoR. In a later analysis, hypergeometric tests were used to score TCR-TCR, TCR-HLA and TCR-CMV co-occurrence, with a repertoire-size bias correction applied to TCR pairs. To estimate false discovery rates, a later analysis permuted the HLA or CMV assignments 20 times. In a later analysis, co-occurring TCRs were grouped using DBSCAN, and TCRdist sequence similarity was added for clustering within HLA-allele-positive subsets. For co-occurrence clustering, repertoires with fewer than 30,000 or more than 120,000 public chains were excluded, along with a handful of repertoires with anomalous nucleotide sharing. In its TCRdb copy, this immuneACCESS table keeps in-frame sequences only and misses some clones. Where compared with another copy, unresolved V genes explain less than half of these, and the others have no known cause. The V and J calls and clone size were taken over from that table, and D and trimming were inferred from the DNA. The sample data list some 200,000 clones, and 65% to 90% of these were observed just once. The ten biggest clones cover more than 1.3% of the sample.

The V and J genes are TRBV27 and TRBJ1-5, with TRBD1 perhaps the D gene, on 5 matching bases. The sequence derives from a girl between 10 and 17 years old in good health and CMV-seronegative. Source material: PBMCs. The CDR3: CASSLDKGNQPQHF. The nucleotides are TGTGCCAGCAGTTTGGACAAAGGCAATCAGCCCCAGCATTTT.